Listed below are T cell receptor beta chains from one sample, sequenced in a study of siplizumab effects on memory and regulatory T cells. The repertoire was sequenced with immunoSEQ multiplex PCR; TCRdb's copy has only in-frame clones and lacks some. The data show around 87,000 clones, with 85% to 90% seen just once and around 16% held by the top ten. Source material: CD4+ T cells sorted from blood. These receptors originate from a human donor in good health. Each CDR3 is given with its conserved first and last residue. Each record gives: V gene, J gene, CDR3 protein.

TRBV5-1	TRBJ1-1	CASSVDRARNTEAFF
TRBV5-6	TRBJ2-1	CASSLYAGNSYNEQFF
TRBV6-1	TRBJ1-5	CASSEASTAGNQPQHF
TRBV19	TRBJ1-5	CASSIISLQAYNQPQHF
TRBV18	TRBJ2-1	CASSPRDRWTSGRAAEQFF
TRBV29-1	TRBJ2-3	CSVEDLAGIKNTQYF
TRBV7-2	TRBJ2-7	CASSQTPMPGFYEQYF
TRBV6-1	TRBJ1-4	CASSIGREKLFF
TRBV7-2	TRBJ2-1	CASSLALAGGLNEQFF
TRBV7-3	TRBJ1-1	CASSAYSLLDRGGEAFF
TRBV4-1	TRBJ2-1	CASSLNRVQFF